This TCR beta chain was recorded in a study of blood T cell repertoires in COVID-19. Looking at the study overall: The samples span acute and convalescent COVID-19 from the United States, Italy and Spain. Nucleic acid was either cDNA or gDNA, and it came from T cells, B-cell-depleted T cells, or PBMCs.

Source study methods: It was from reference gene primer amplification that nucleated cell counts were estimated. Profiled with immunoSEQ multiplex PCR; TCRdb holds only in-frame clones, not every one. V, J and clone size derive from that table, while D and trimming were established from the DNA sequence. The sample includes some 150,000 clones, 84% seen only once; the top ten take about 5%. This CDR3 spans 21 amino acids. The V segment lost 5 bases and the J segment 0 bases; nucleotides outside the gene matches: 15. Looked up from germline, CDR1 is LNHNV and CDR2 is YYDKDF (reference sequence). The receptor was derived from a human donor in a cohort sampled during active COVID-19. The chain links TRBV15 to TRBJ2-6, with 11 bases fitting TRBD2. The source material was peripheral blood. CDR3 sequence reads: CATSPIAGGPFIHSGANVLTF. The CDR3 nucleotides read TGTGCCACCAGCCCCATAGCGGGAGGGCCTTTCATACACTCTGGGGCCAACGTCCTGACTTTC.